One TCR beta chain is described in this entry. The antigen is not known. The data were taken from a study of cytomegalovirus exposure and HLA in healthy donors. Researchers ran the PCR with 60 Vbeta and 13 Jbeta primers. Some clones are missing from TCRdb's copy, which holds only in-frame ones; the method was immunoSEQ multiplex PCR. Its table lists approximately 30,000 clones. CDR3 size: 12 residues. Germline V gene sequence: CDR1 MDHEN, CDR2 SYDVKM. V lost 3 bases to trimming and J lost 10 bases, with 10 bases between them. Findings of the study overall: HLA allele associations emerged for some 16,000 TCR beta sequences in a later analysis, at 0.05 false discovery rate.

The TCR sequence derives from a woman aged 40-49 years in good health and CMV-seropositive. Sequencing used PBMCs. This chain joins TRBV28 and TRBJ1-5, with no clear D. The chain's CDR3 is CASSLPRGPQHF. The CDR3 region has the DNA TGTGCCAGCAGTTTGCCCCGAGGTCCCCAGCATTTT.